This paragraph covers one TCR beta chain sequence. The data originate from a study of cytomegalovirus exposure and HLA in healthy donors. CDR1 is SGHRS, CDR2 YFSETQ, per germline. V was pared by 4 bases and J by 4 bases, with 14 bases between. The CDR3 has 15 residues. PCR primers comprised 60 Vbeta and 13 Jbeta primers. Data came from immunoSEQ multiplex PCR; TCRdb stores just in-frame clones and leaves some out. The sample carries some 91,000 clones, about two thirds recorded once. Sequencing was done on a sample of PBMCs. This sequence originates from a human donor in good health. This chain uses TRBV5-1 with TRBJ2-2, with a tentative D call TRBD1 (5 bases). The CDR3 region has the DNA TGCGCCAGCAGCCCCGCAGGGTCGGGCACCGGGGAGCTGTTTTTT. Protein: CASSPAGSGTGELFF.